This T cell receptor beta chain was obtained from a study of OX40 agonist ivuxolimab in advanced cancers. In terms of the full investigation: Ivuxolimab was an agonistic, fully human IgG2 monoclonal antibody directed against OX40 (CD134), a costimulatory receptor. Intravenous ivuxolimab was administered to patients every 2 weeks at six dose levels: 0.01, 0.1, 0.3, 1.5, 3 and 10 mg/kg. Of the approximately 53 patients in dose escalation, approximately 20 had hepatocellular carcinoma, about 15 had melanoma, 9 had renal cell carcinoma and 9 had head and neck cancer. The dose-escalation cohort was around 83% male with a mean age of approximately 60 years, ranging from about 20 to 85. Patients were allowed to have had prior anti-PD-1, anti-PD-L1 or anti-CTLA-4 therapy, and around 41% of the dose-escalation patients had previously received checkpoint inhibitors. Partial responses were achieved by three dose-escalation patients, of whom one had hepatocellular carcinoma and two had cutaneous melanoma. Peripheral TCRbeta sequencing aimed to test whether ivuxolimab altered TCR sequence diversity and caused clonal T-cell expansion. The monotherapy dose-escalation portion (N ≈ 55 patients) of the phase I ivuxolimab trial is reported in the paper. The study at large found these results: The antigen specificity of the peripheral T cells that underwent clonal expansion was not determined. Clonal expansion of both CD4+ and CD8+ blood T cells was observed from baseline to week 6 at doses 0.1 to 3.0 mg/kg. After ivuxolimab, expanded clones were on average more numerous among CD8+ T cells than among CD4+ T cells. In the 0.1-3.0 mg/kg groups, partial responders had among the lowest normalized peripheral clonal expansion, particularly in CD8+ T cells. Low levels of normalized T-cell clonal expansion were also seen in some nonresponding patients.

For sequencing of the TCRbeta CDR3 region, genomic DNA was extracted from the sorted cells. The immunoSEQ Assay was used for sequencing of TCRbeta CDR3 regions. As stored in TCRdb, this immuneACCESS dataset retains in-frame rearrangements with V and J assigned. A fraction of the clones does not appear; measured against another copy, unresolved V genes explain less than half of the discrepancy, and the remainder lacks a known reason. The sample yields approximately 90,000 clones; over 75% were counted once. Jointly, the top ten make up approximately 4% of the sample. Worth noting for this clone: No antigen is known for it. Base qualities are missing; no much larger clone stands one base away.

V is pared back by 2 bases and J by 3 bases, with 13 bases lying between the germline termini. CDR1 SNHLY and CDR2 FYNNEI were looked up in the germline V gene. Spanning cysteine to phenylalanine, the CDR3 consists of 16 amino acids. The DNA shown is the 48-base CDR3, in frame from base 1. Patients with a history of autoimmune disease or receiving systemic immunosuppression were excluded from the trial. Peripheral blood for TCR sequencing was collected from all dose cohorts at baseline, on cycle 4 day 1, and on cycle 7 day 1. Samples were obtained from an open-label, multicenter, first-in-human phase I dose-escalation trial of ivuxolimab. The trial enrolled adults with locally advanced or metastatic head and neck squamous cell, hepatocellular, melanoma or renal cell carcinoma. Before TCR sequencing, CD4+ T cells and CD8+ T cells were sorted from peripheral blood as separate populations.

The chain was built from TRBV2 and TRBJ1-4; the D region possibly corresponds to TRBD1 (5 bases align). The sequences come from CD4+ or CD8+ T cells sorted from blood, collected in a trial of the OX40 agonist ivuxolimab. The receptor comes from an adult with an advanced solid tumor such as melanoma, head and neck, liver or kidney cancer. The nucleotide sequence is given as TGTGCCAGCAGTGAACAGGGCCCAAACTCTAATGAAAAACTGTTTTTT. Translated, it reads CASSEQGPNSNEKLFF. With all but the CDR3 taken from the reference TRBV2 and TRBJ1-4 genes, the full variable domain is: EPEVTQTPSHQVTQMGQEVILRCVPISNHLYFYWYRQILGQKVEFLVSFYNNEISEKSEIFDDQFSVERPDGSNFTLKIRSTKLEDSAMYFCASSEQGPNSNEKLFFGSGTQLSVL.